This is a list of T cell receptor beta chains from one sample in a study of Ad26.COV2.S vaccination and SARS-CoV-2 variants. TCRdb's copy holds only in-frame clones and misses some; the assay was immunoSEQ multiplex PCR. In the table there are about 460,000 clones, about 89% of which are singletons. The specimen was peripheral blood, collected in a trial of Ad26.COV2.S vaccine versus placebo. The receptors stem from a person between 18 and 65 years old who received the Ad26.COV2.S COVID-19 vaccine or a placebo. CDR3s include the opening cysteine and the closing phenylalanine or tryptophan. Fields, in order: V gene, CDR3 protein.

V gene: TRBV7-8
CDR3 protein: CASSLGGTSRLAGELFF

V gene: TRBV28
CDR3 protein: CATKSPLVGSPLHF

V gene: TRBV5-6
CDR3 protein: CASSLGAGDRYTF

V gene: TRBV27
CDR3 protein: CASSWAGGLTDTQYF

V gene: TRBV3-1/TRBV3-2
CDR3 protein: CASSPWDRDNYGYTF

V gene: TRBV7-9
CDR3 protein: CASSFDVTDSGELFF

V gene: TRBV10-2
CDR3 protein: CASSGLGWNPADTQYF

V gene: TRBV18
CDR3 protein: CASSPRETGANVLTF

V gene: TRBV30
CDR3 protein: CAWSRTGTEAFF

V gene: TRBV7-3
CDR3 protein: CASSLTWKETQYF

V gene: TRBV6-5
CDR3 protein: CASSLGPGPYEQYF

V gene: TRBV30
CDR3 protein: CAWWARQGRAAFF

V gene: TRBV13
CDR3 protein: CASSRGLAKNIQYF

V gene: TRBV7-9
CDR3 protein: CASSLVGQYGYTF

V gene: TRBV3-1/TRBV3-2
CDR3 protein: CASSQDRRVGTDTQYF

V gene: TRBV5-6
CDR3 protein: CASSKGGRDTEAFF

V gene: TRBV27
CDR3 protein: CASSGRQGLNTEAFF

V gene: TRBV6-2/TRBV6-3
CDR3 protein: CASSYGQGVSNQPQHF

V gene: TRBV4-1
CDR3 protein: CASSQVGTGNSYEQYF

V gene: TRBV6-5
CDR3 protein: CASRDRGRAQHF

V gene: TRBV29-1
CDR3 protein: CSANRGNTEAFF

V gene: TRBV4-1
CDR3 protein: CASSQDGQYYGYTF

V gene: TRBV3-1/TRBV3-2
CDR3 protein: CASSQASGGAPDTQYF

V gene: TRBV6-5
CDR3 protein: CASSQRQGGYGYTF

V gene: TRBV19
CDR3 protein: CASSRTSGRRRNEQFF

V gene: TRBV9
CDR3 protein: CASSVIQGLNTEAFF